The T cell receptor (beta chain) described here comes from a study of response to subunit inactivated influenza vaccine. Study-level findings and limits: Every seasonal influenza vaccination brings in few new T cells, the authors suggested.

TCRdb redid the calling of the RT-PCR reads with MiXCR, one entry per CDR3 protein. This table has roughly 790,000 distinct CDR3 sequences, 21% appearing once. This clonotype has a single count. No antigen is known for it. Germline values: CDR1 GTSNPN, CDR2 SVGIG (reference sequence). V lost 7 bases and J lost 0, with 7 bases in between. CDR3 length: 12 residues. The chain employs TRBV30 and TRBJ1-3; D is undetermined. The TCR was taken from a man aged 50-60 years who received an inactivated influenza vaccine. The sequencing here drew on PBMCs from blood, taken approximately 5 days after vaccination. In nucleotides, the CDR3 is TGTGCCTTGGAACTCTCTGGAAACACCATATATTTT. This sequence encodes CALELSGNTIYF.